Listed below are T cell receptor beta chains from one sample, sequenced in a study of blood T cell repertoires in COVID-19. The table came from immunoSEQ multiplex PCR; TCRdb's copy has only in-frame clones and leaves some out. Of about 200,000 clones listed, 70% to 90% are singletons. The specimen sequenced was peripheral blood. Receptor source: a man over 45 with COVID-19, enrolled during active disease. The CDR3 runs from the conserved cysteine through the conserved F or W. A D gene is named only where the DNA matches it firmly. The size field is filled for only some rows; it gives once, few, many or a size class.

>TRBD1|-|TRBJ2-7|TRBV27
TGTGCCAGCAGGCGACTACCGGGACAGGGTTCTCACGAGCAGTACTTC
CASRRLPGQGSHEQYF
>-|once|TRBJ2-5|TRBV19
TGTGCCAGTAGTTCCACCCGGAGGAAAGAGACCCAGTACTTC
CASSSTRRKETQYF
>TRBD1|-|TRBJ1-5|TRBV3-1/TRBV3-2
TGTGCCAGCAGCCAAGGGACAGGGGCAAATCAGCCCCAGCATTTT
CASSQGTGANQPQHF
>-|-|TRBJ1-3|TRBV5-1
TGCGCCAGCAGCATGGGACATCCTGGAAACACCATATATTTT
CASSMGHPGNTIYF
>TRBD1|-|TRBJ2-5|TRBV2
TGTGCCAGCAGTGAAACACGACAGGGAGTAAAGACCCAGTACTTC
CASSETRQGVKTQYF
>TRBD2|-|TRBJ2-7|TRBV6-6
TGTGCCAGCCGGGGACTAGCGGGGAGAAGTGACGAGCAGTACTTC
CASRGLAGRSDEQYF
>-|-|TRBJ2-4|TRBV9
TGTGCCAGCAGCGACGGGGGAGCCAAAAACATTCAGTACTTC
CASSDGGAKNIQYF
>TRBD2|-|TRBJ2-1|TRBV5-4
TGTGCCAGCAGCTTGACTAGCGGGAGGGCCGTTGAGCAGTTCTTC
CASSLTSGRAVEQFF
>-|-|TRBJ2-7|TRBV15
TGTGCCACCAGCAGAGAGGCCCTCTCCTACGAGCAGTACTTC
CATSREALSYEQYF
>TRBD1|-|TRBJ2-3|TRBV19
TGTGCCAGTAGTAAAGGGACAGGGGACGGTCGAACAGATACGCAGTATTTT
CASSKGTGDGRTDTQYF
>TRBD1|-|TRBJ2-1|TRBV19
TGTGCCAGTACAGGGGGCTACAATGAGCAGTTCTTC
CASTGGYNEQFF
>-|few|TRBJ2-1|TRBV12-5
TGTGCTAGTGGTTTGTGGGCTTTGGCCCGAATGGAGCAGTTCTTC
CASGLWALARMEQFF
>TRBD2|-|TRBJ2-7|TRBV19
TGTGCCAGTAGTGCTCAGCGGCCAGCGGGGGGTGCCTACGAGCAGTACTTC
CASSAQRPAGGAYEQYF
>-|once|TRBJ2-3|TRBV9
TGTGCCAGCAGCGTAGGAGGGGATACGCAGTATTTT
CASSVGGDTQYF
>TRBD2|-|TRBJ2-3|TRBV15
TGTGCCACCAGCAGAGGGATCTTAGCGGGGGGCCCCACAGATACGCAGTATTTT
CATSRGILAGGPTDTQYF
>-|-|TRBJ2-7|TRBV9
TGTGCCAGCAGCCCAAACGAAGGGGGGGCTGCCTACGAGCAGTACTTC
CASSPNEGGAAYEQYF
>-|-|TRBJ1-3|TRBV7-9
TGTGCCAGCAGCTTGGAGGCTCGTGGAAACACCATATATTTT
CASSLEARGNTIYF
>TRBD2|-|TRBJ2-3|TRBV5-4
TGTGCCAGCAGCTTACCCGGGGCGGGGGGGGTCGATACGCAGTATTTT
CASSLPGAGGVDTQYF
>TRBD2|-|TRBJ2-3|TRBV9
TGTGCCAGCAGCGTGACTAGCGGAAGCACAGATACGCAGTATTTT
CASSVTSGSTDTQYF
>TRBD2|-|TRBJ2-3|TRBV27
TGTGCCAGCAGTCATCGACTAGCGGACAACACAGATACGCAGTATTTT
CASSHRLADNTDTQYF
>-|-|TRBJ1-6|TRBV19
TGTGCCAGTAGCGGGGGTAGTAATAATTCACCCCTCCACTTT
CASSGGSNNSPLHF
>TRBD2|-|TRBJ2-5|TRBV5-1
TGCGCCAGCCGGGGCGTGATACTAGCGGGGGGCGGTGAGACCCAGTACTTC
CASRGVILAGGGETQYF
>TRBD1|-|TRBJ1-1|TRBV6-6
TGTGCCAGCACTCAAACCTTGGACAGGGCCACTGAAGCTTTCTTT
CASTQTLDRATEAFF
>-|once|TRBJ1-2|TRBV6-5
TGTGCCAGCAGCGCAACCTTTGGGGGGGCGCATGGCTACACCTTC
CASSATFGGAHGYTF
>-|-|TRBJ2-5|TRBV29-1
TGCAGCGGAAAGGAACCGGGACAACAAGAGACCCAGTACTTC
CSGKEPGQQETQYF
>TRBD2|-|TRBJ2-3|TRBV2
TGTGCCAGCAGTGCTCGGACTAGCTCAGATACGCAGTATTTT
CASSARTSSDTQYF
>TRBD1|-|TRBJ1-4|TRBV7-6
TGTGCCAGCAGCCCCGGGCAGGGGGCTTACGAAAAACTGTTTTTT
CASSPGQGAYEKLFF
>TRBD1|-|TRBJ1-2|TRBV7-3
TGTGCCAGCAGCCTCGGACAGGGGAGGGGTGGCTACACCTTC
CASSLGQGRGGYTF